The 21 T cell receptor beta chains given below trace back to one sample, sequenced in a study of multiple sclerosis patients with progressive multifocal leukoencephalopathy. Clones were sequenced by immunoSEQ multiplex PCR, and TCRdb holds only the in-frame ones, with some missing. The sample lists 29,000 or so clones; roughly 89% were seen once. The time point here: 5 to 6 months of natalizumab therapy. The specimen was PBMCs, collected from a patient treated with natalizumab. The receptor source for this set is a human donor with multiple sclerosis.

The chain has TRBV9 and TRBJ2-5, with D unclear. Germline V lookup: CDR1 SGDLS, CDR2 YYNGEE. This CDR3 region has 14 residues. Trimming removed 0 bases at V and 5 bases at J, with 11 bases between. CDR3 nucleotides: TGTGCCAGCAGCGTAGATTCAGACTGGGAGACCCAGTACTTC. It codes for CASSVDSDWETQYF.

V usage is TRBV28 and J usage is TRBJ1-2, with unresolved D. The CDR3 loop spans 12 amino acids. The ends were cut back, 3 bases at V and 4 bases at J, with 6 bases in the middle. Germline V gene lookup returns CDR1 MDHEN and CDR2 SYDVKM. CDR3 DNA sequence: TGTGCCAGCAGTTTGCGGAGCTATGGCTACACCTTC. It codes for CASSLRSYGYTF.

The chain joins TRBV28 to TRBJ2-3, with TRBD2 matching over 13 bases. The germline CDR1 and CDR2 sequences are MDHEN and SYDVKM. The CDR3 is 18 amino acids. Trimming took 6 bases from V and 1 from J; bases not matched to a gene: 10. As DNA, the CDR3 is TGTGCCAGCAGGGGACTAGCGGGGAAGATTGGTGGCACAGATACGCAGTATTTT. Translated: CASRGLAGKIGGTDTQYF.

The chain recombines TRBV18 with TRBJ2-2; 8 positions agree with TRBD2. Germline values: CDR1 KGHSH, CDR2 LQKENI. This CDR3 spans 13 amino acids. With 5 bases clipped from V and 4 bases from J, the junction kept 0 bases outside the gene matches. CDR3 in amino acids: CASSAGGTGELFF. The CDR3 DNA reads as TGTGCCAGCTCAGCGGGGGGCACCGGGGAGCTGTTTTTT.

The J gene is TRBJ2-1, the V gene TRBV4-1, with a weak D call TRBD2 (6 bases). V lost 1 base and J lost 4, with 11 bases in between. The length of the CDR3 is 15 residues. Germline CDR1 MGHRA, CDR2 YSYEKL. The CDR3 DNA reads TGCGCCAGCAGCCAAGCGGGAGATGAGTACAATGAGCAGTTCTTC. Translation gives CASSQAGDEYNEQFF.

The V and J genes are TRBV15 and TRBJ2-1; possible D gene TRBD2, 6 bases. This CDR3 comprises 17 residues. Germline lookup yields CDR1 LNHNV and CDR2 YYDKDF (reference sequence). The V end lost 0 bases, the J end lost 9 bases, and 21 bases lay between the germline ends. The CDR3 nucleotides are TGTGCCACCAGCAGAGAGTCGGCTAGCCGGACCGGGGGTGAGCAGTTCTTC. Its protein is CATSRESASRTGGEQFF.

This clone was detected only once. The rearrangement uses TRBV4-3 and TRBJ1-4, with 7 bases lining up with TRBD1. The V and J ends lost 5 bases and 3 bases, in that order; junction bases with no gene match: 3. CDR3 length: 14 amino acids. Germline CDR1 reads LGHNA; CDR2 reads YSLEER. CDR3 DNA sequence: TGCGCCAGCAGCTGGGACAGACCTAATGAAAAACTGTTTTTT. As protein: CASSWDRPNEKLFF.

The gene calls are TRBV6-6 and TRBJ1-2; TRBD1 matches at 8 bases. This CDR3 contains 14 residues. The trim removed 6 bases at V and 4 bases at J, leaving 7 bases unmatched. Germline CDR1 MNHNY, CDR2 SVGAGI (reference sequence). The CDR3 nucleotides read TGTGCCAGCAGCTCCGACAGGGGACGCTATGGCTACACCTTC. Its translation: CASSSDRGRYGYTF.

The chain uses TRBV6-5 and TRBJ2-7, with 10 bases aligning to TRBD2. Germline V CDR1 and CDR2: MNHEY, SVGAGI. This CDR3 region has 14 residues. The V and J ends lost 6 bases and 5 bases, in that order; junction bases with no gene match: 7. The CDR3 loop reads CASRLAGVFNEQYF. CDR3 DNA sequence: TGTGCCAGCAGGCTAGCGGGAGTTTTCAACGAGCAGTACTTC.

The J gene is TRBJ1-1, the V gene TRBV18; 7 nucleotides agree with TRBD1. The V segment lost 3 bases and the J segment 1 base; nucleotides outside the gene matches: 2. The germline V gene encodes CDR1 KGHSH and CDR2 LQKENI. The CDR3 length is 14 residues. CDR3 DNA sequence: TGTGCCAGCTCACCGGACAGGCGGAACACTGAAGCTTTCTTT. This sequence encodes CASSPDRRNTEAFF.

This clone is a singleton in its sample. The rearrangement uses TRBV7-9 and TRBJ2-7, with 13 bases fitting TRBD2. Looked up from germline, CDR1 is SEHNR and CDR2 is FQNEAQ (reference sequence). The length of the CDR3 is 15 residues. V was clipped by 5 bases and J by 1 base; unmatched bases: 2. This chain's CDR3 is CASSRLAGGSYEQYF. CDR3 nucleotide sequence: TGTGCCAGCAGCCGACTAGCGGGAGGTTCCTACGAGCAGTACTTC.

The chain carries TRBV4-3 and TRBJ1-2, with D uncertain. This CDR3 has 17 amino acids. V was shortened by 0 bases and J by 0 bases, with 14 bases between the two germline ends. The germline gives CDR1 LGHNA, CDR2 YSLEER. DNA for the CDR3: TGCGCCAGCAGCCAAGATGTCGGGCAGGCATCTAACTATGGCTACACCTTC. Its protein product is CASSQDVGQASNYGYTF.

This sequence joins TRBV29-1 and TRBJ1-4, with 12 bases fitting TRBD1. Per germline, CDR1 SQVTM and CDR2 ANQGSEA. Trimming cost V 3 bases and J 10 bases; bases outside gene matches: 12. This CDR3 is 16 amino acids long. This CDR3 is CSVDGDRGPEGGKLFF. CDR3 DNA sequence: TGCAGCGTTGACGGGGACAGGGGGCCCGAGGGGGGAAAACTGTTTTTT.

The rearrangement uses TRBV7-9 and TRBJ2-7, with TRBD2 as a possible D gene (5 bases). This CDR3 comprises 16 residues. The germline V and J ends were trimmed by 8 bases and 6 bases, with 26 bases remaining between them. Germline-derived CDR1 and CDR2 are SEHNR and FQNEAQ (reference sequence). The CDR3 reads CASLNWAGRIVSEQYF. In DNA, the CDR3 is TGTGCCAGCCTTAATTGGGCGGGCAGGATTGTAAGCGAGCAGTACTTC.

The J gene is TRBJ2-7, the V gene TRBV28, with 8 bases identical to TRBD2. J lost 4 bases, V lost 6 bases, and 14 bases had no gene match. This CDR3 is 16 amino acids long. CDR1 and CDR2 (germline): MDHEN, SYDVKM. The DNA of the CDR3 is TGTGCCAGCAGAGGAGGAGGCGGGAGGATGATGTACGAGCAGTACTTC. Protein: CASRGGGGRMMYEQYF.

The chain combines TRBV15 with TRBJ2-5, with a weak D call TRBD2 (5 bases). The germline CDR1 and CDR2 sequences are LNHNV and YYDKDF (reference sequence). V lost 0 bases and J 2 bases, leaving 7 bases between the germline ends. The CDR3 spans 14 residues. CDR3 DNA: TGTGCCACCAGCAGAGATGCGGGTCAAGAGACCCAGTACTTC. It translates to CATSRDAGQETQYF.

V usage is TRBV21-1 and J usage is TRBJ1-4; the table's D call TRBD1 went unverified against the DNA. TRBV21-1 is designated a pseudogene. This CDR3 has 16 amino acids. The CDR3, as DNA: TGTGCCAGCAGCACAAGCTCCGACAGGGATGGCGAAAAACTGTTTTTT. Protein sequence: CASSTSSDRDGEKLFF.

The chain carries TRBV4-1 and TRBJ1-1; D is unresolved. The CDR3 is 13 residues long. V was cut by 0 bases and J by 7 bases, with 9 bases left in between. Germline V gene sequence: CDR1 MGHRA, CDR2 YSYEKL. The CDR3 here is CASSQDLLYEAFF. CDR3 sequence (DNA): TGCGCCAGCAGCCAAGATCTACTCTATGAAGCTTTCTTT.

The chain combines TRBV7-6 with TRBJ2-7; D unclear. The CDR3 runs 13 residues. The germline CDR1 and CDR2 sequences are SGHVS and FNYEAQ. Trimming left V 3 bases short and J 1 base short, with 7 bases between. As DNA, the CDR3 is TGTGCCAGCAGCTTGGACGGGTCCTACGAGCAGTACTTC. This codes for CASSLDGSYEQYF.

The chain combines TRBV9 with TRBJ2-1, with 9 bases fitting TRBD2. Trimming at V came to 0 bases and at J to 7 bases, leaving 8 bases not matched to a gene. CDR3 length equals 16 residues. Germline V lookup: CDR1 SGDLS, CDR2 YYNGEE. CDR3 loop: CASSVVAGEIENEQFF. The CDR3 DNA is TGTGCCAGCAGCGTAGTAGCGGGAGAGATTGAGAATGAGCAGTTCTTC.

The chain has TRBV19 and TRBJ1-2, with 8 bases fitting TRBD1. CDR3 length: 17 residues. The germline V gene encodes CDR1 LNHDA and CDR2 SQIVND (reference sequence). The CDR3 DNA sequence: TGTGCTTCCCACACCTCACGGACAGGGCCTACTAACTATGGCTACACCTTC. Translating it yields CASHTSRTGPTNYGYTF. The whole variable domain, filled in from reference TRBV19 and TRBJ1-2, reads DGGITQSPKYLFRKEGQNVTLSCEQNLNHDAMYWYRQDPGQGLRLIYYSQIVNDFQKGDIAEGYSVSREKKESFPLTVTSAQKNPTAFYLCASHTSRTGPTNYGYTFGSGTRLTVV.